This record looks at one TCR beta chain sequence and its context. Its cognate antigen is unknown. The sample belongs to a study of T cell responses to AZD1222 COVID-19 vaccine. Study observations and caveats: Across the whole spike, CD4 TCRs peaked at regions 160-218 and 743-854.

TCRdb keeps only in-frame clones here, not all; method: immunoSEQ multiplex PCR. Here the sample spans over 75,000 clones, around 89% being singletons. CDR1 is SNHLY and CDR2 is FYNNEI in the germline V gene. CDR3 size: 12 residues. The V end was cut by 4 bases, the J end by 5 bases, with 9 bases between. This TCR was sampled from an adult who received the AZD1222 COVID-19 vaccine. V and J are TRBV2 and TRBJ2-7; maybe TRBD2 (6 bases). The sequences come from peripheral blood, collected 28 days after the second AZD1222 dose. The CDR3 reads CASSVSGDEQYF. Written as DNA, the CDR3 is TGTGCCAGCAGTGTCTCGGGGGACGAGCAGTACTTC. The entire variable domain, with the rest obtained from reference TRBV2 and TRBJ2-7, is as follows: EPEVTQTPSHQVTQMGQEVILRCVPISNHLYFYWYRQILGQKVEFLVSFYNNEISEKSEIFDDQFSVERPDGSNFTLKIRSTKLEDSAMYFCASSVSGDEQYFGPGTRLTVT.